This TCR beta chain was recovered during a study of shared clonotypes between healthy human individuals. Source study methods: Filtering differed because ImmunoSEQ produced junction-only sequences that carried no quality scores. TCRdb keeps only in-frame clones here, not all; method: immunoSEQ multiplex PCR. Clonal size and the V and J genes are those of that table, whereas D and trimming came from the DNA. The sample has approximately 500,000 clones, around 79% seen once. Per germline, CDR1 SEHNR and CDR2 FQNEAQ (reference sequence). The CDR3 has 16 residues. J gave up 7 bases and V 3 bases, and 7 bases lay outside the gene matches.

The sample comprised PBMCs. This rearrangement joins TRBV7-9 to TRBJ1-6; 9 nucleotides match TRBD1. This clonotype was sampled from a woman in her thirties or forties in good health. Some clones in this sample may be carry-over from other donors' samples. The CDR3 nucleotides read TGTGCCAGCAGCTTGGAAACAGGGGGCCAAAATTCACCCCTCCACTTT. Translated, it gives CASSLETGGQNSPLHF. Full variable domain (rest looked up from reference TRBV7-9 and TRBJ1-6): DTGVSQNPRHKITKRGQNVTFRCDPISEHNRLYWYRQTLGQGPEFLTYFQNEAQLEKSRLLSDRFSAERPKGSFSTLEIQRTEQGDSAMYLCASSLETGGQNSPLHFGNGTRLTVT.